This TCR beta chain was identified during a study of T cell responses to AZD1222 COVID-19 vaccine. Study-level results: Within unmutated variant regions lay the reported targets of nearly half of spike-specific TCRs. Spike-specific TCR repertoires showed rising breadth and depth after two AZD1222 doses.

This table comes from immunoSEQ multiplex PCR, and its TCRdb copy is limited to in-frame clones, with some not included. The table shows about 130,000 clones, with roughly 92% occurring only once. Timing groups of about 4 and about 12 weeks for second doses were pooled. Comments on this clone: Its antigen is not identified.

The sample consisted of peripheral blood, taken 28 days after the second AZD1222 dose. The source is an adult who received the AZD1222 COVID-19 vaccine.

This CDR3 reads CASSQGRQETQYF. CDR3 in DNA: TGTGCCAGCAGCCAAGGCAGACAAGAGACCCAGTACTTC. The chain carries TRBV4-2 and TRBJ2-5; D is unclear. Germline CDR1 is LGHNA and CDR2 is YNFKEQ. V lost 1 base and J 2 bases, leaving 5 bases between the germline ends. This CDR3 has 13 amino acids.